The clone carrying this TCR beta chain appeared a few times. The data originate from a study of CD8+ T cells in alopecia areata. Reverse transcription of extracted RNA yielded cDNA, which provided the sequencing template. Measured with immunoSEQ multiplex PCR; TCRdb has only the in-frame clones, and not every one. The sample lists about 220,000 clones, less than 75% seen once, with roughly 1.5% in the top ten. Stated treatment: oral pan-JAK inhibitor, 5-10 mg twice daily. The CDR3 sequence is 14 residues long. With 1 base removed from V and 1 base from J, the gap between germline ends came to 7 bases. Germline loops: CDR1 KGHSH, CDR2 LQKENI.

The source of this sequence is a human donor with alopecia areata. This chain uses TRBV18 with TRBJ1-1, with D hard to call. This sample comprised CD4+ T cells sorted from blood, obtained at week 4, from a patient treated with tofacitinib. CDR3 nucleotides: TGTGCCAGCTCACCACGAGGCCCGAACACTGAAGCTTTCTTT. It specifies CASSPRGPNTEAFF.